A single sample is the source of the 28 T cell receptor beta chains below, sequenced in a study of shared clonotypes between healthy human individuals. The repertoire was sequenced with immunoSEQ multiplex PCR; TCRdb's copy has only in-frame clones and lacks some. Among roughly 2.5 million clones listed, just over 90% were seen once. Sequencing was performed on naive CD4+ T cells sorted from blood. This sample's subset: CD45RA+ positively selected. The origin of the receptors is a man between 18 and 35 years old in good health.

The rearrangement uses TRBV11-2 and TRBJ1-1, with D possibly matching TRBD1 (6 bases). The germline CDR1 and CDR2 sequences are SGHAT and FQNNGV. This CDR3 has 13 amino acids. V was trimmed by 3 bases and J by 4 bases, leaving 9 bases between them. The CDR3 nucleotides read TGTGCCAGCAGCTTCACAGGGATCACTGAAGCTTTCTTT. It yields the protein CASSFTGITEAFF. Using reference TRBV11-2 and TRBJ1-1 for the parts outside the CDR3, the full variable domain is EAGVAQSPRYKIIEKRQSVAFWCNPISGHATLYWYQQILGQGPKLLIQFQNNGVVDDSQLPKDRFSAERLKGVDSTLKIQPAKLEDSAVYLCASSFTGITEAFFGQGTRLTVV.

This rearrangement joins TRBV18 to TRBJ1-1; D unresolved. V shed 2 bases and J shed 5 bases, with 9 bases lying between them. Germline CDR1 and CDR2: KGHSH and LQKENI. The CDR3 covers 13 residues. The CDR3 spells CASSPTQETEAFF. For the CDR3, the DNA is TGTGCCAGCTCACCAACGCAGGAAACTGAAGCTTTCTTT.

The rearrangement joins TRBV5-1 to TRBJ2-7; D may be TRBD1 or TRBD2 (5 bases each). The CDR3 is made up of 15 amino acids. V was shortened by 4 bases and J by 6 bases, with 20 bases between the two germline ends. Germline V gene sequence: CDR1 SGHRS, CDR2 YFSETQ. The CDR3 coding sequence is TGCGCCAGCAGCGCAGCCGGGACGCCCCTCGGCGAGCAGTACTTC. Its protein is CASSAAGTPLGEQYF.

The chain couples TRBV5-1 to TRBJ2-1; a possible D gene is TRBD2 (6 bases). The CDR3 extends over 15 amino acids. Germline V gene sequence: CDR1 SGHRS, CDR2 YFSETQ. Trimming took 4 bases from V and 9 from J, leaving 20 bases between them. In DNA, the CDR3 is TGCGCCAGCAGCACGGGACTCCGAGAGGTTGGTGAGCAGTTCTTC. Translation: CASSTGLREVGEQFF.

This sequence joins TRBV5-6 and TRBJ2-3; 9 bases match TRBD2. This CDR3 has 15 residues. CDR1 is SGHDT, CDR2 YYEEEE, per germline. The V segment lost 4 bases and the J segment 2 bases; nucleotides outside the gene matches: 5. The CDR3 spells CASSKGLAYTDTQYF. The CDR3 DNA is TGTGCCAGCAGCAAAGGACTAGCGTACACAGATACGCAGTATTTT. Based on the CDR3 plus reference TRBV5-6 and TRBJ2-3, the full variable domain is DAGVTQSPTHLIKTRGQQVTLRCSPKSGHDTVSWYQQALGQGPQFIFQYYEEEERQRGNFPDRFSGHQFPNYSSELNVNALLLGDSALYLCASSKGLAYTDTQYFGPGTRLTVL.

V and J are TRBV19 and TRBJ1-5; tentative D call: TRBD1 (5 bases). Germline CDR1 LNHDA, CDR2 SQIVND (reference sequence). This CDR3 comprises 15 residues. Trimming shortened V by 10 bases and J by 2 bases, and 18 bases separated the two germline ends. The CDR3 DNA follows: TGTGCCACCTCCCGGTTAGTGGGGGGCAATCAGCCCCAGCATTTT. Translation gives CATSRLVGGNQPQHF.

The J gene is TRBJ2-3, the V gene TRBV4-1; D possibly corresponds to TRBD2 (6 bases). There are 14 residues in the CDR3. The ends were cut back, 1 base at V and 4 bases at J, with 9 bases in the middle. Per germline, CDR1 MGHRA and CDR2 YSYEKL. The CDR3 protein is CASSQGGEADTQYF. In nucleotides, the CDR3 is TGCGCCAGCAGCCAAGGAGGGGAGGCAGATACGCAGTATTTT.

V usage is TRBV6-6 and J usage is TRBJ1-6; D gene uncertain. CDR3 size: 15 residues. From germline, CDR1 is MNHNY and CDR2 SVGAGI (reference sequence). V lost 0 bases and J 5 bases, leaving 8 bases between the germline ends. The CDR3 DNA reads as TGTGCCAGCAGTTACTCGCGGAGTGATAATTCACCCCTCCACTTT. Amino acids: CASSYSRSDNSPLHF.

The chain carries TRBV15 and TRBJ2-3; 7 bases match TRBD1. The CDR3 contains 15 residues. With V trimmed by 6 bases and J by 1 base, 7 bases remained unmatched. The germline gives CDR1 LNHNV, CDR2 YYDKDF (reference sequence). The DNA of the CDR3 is TGTGCCACCAGAGCCTCGGGACAGCGCACAGATACGCAGTATTTT. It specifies CATRASGQRTDTQYF.

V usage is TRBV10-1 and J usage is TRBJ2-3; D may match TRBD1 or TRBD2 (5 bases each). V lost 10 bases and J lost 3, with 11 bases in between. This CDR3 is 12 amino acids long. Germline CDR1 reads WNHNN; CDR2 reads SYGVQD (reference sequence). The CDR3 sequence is CATTRGTDTQYF. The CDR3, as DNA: TGCGCCACCACGAGGGGTACAGATACGCAGTATTTT.

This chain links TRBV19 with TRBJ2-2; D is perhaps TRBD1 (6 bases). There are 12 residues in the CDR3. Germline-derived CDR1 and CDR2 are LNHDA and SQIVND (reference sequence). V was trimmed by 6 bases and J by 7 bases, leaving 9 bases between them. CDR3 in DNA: TGTGCCAGTAGCAGGGGTCACGGGGAGCTGTTTTTT. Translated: CASSRGHGELFF.

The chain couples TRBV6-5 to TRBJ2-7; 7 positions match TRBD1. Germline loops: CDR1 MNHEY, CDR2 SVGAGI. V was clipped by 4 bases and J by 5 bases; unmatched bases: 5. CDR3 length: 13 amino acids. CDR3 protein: CASSLTGWHEQYF. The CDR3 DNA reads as TGTGCCAGCAGTTTGACAGGGTGGCACGAGCAGTACTTC.

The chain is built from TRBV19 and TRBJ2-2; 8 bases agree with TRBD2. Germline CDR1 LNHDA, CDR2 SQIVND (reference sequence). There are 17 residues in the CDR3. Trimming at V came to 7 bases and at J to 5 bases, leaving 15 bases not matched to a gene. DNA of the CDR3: TGTGCCAGTACCCCCCGGATTAGCGGGATAGGAACCGGGGAGCTGTTTTTT. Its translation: CASTPRISGIGTGELFF.

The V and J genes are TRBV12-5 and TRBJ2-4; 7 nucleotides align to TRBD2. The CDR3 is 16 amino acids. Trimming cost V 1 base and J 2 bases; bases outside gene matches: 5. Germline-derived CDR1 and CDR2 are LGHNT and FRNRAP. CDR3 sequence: CASGLAPSGTKNIQYF. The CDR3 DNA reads TGTGCTAGTGGTTTGGCACCCAGCGGGACCAAAAACATTCAGTACTTC. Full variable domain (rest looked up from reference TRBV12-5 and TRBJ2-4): DARVTQTPRHKVTEMGQEVTMRCQPILGHNTVFWYRQTMMQGLELLAYFRNRAPLDDSGMPKDRFSAEMPDATLATLKIQPSEPRDSAVYFCASGLAPSGTKNIQYFGAGTRLSVL.

The CDR3 region has the DNA TGTGCCAGTAGTATTGGAGCCCTGGCCAAAAACATTCAGTACTTC. It specifies CASSIGALAKNIQYF. The chain recombines TRBV19 with TRBJ2-4; D unclear. Deletions cut 3 bases from V and 1 base from J, with 10 bases between. Germline V CDR1 and CDR2: LNHDA, SQIVND (reference sequence). The CDR3 extends over 15 amino acids.

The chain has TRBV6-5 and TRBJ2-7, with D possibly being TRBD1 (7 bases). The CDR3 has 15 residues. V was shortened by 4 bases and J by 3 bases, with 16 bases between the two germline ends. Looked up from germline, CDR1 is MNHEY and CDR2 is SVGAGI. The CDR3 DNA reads TGTGCCAGCAGTTCCCTGGTCAGGGGGGACTACGAGCAGTACTTC. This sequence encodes CASSSLVRGDYEQYF.

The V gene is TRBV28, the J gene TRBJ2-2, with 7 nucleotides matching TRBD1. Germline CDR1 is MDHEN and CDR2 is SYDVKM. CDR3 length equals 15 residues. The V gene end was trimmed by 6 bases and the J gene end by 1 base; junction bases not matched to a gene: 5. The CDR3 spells CASRGTAKNTGELFF. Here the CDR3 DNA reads TGTGCCAGCAGAGGGACAGCCAAGAACACCGGGGAGCTGTTTTTT.

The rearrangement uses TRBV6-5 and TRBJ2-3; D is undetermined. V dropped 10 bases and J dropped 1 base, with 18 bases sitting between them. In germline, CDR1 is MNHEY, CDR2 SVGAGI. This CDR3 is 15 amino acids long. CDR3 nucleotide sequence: TGTGCCACCACTCGACGGCAATGGGGCACAGATACGCAGTATTTT. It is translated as CATTRRQWGTDTQYF.

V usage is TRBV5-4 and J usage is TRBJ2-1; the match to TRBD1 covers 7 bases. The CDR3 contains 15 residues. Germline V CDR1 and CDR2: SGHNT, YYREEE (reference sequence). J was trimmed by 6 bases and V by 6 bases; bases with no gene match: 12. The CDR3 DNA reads TGTGCCAGCAAACCGGGACAGACCCCTTCCAATGAGCAGTTCTTC. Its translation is CASKPGQTPSNEQFF.

Here the CDR3 reads CASSIGGANTQYF. DNA of the CDR3: TGTGCCAGTAGTATCGGGGGAGCAAATACGCAGTATTTT. The chain couples TRBV19 to TRBJ2-3, with D maybe TRBD2 (6 bases). CDR1 is LNHDA and CDR2 is SQIVND in the germline V gene (reference sequence). Trimming removed 3 bases from V and 7 bases from J, with 11 bases in between. The CDR3 length is 13 residues.

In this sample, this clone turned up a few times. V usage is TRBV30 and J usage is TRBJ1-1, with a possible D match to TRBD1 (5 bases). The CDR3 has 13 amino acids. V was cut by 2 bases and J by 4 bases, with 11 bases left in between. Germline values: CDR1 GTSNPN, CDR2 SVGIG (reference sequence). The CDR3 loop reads CAWSKSGSTEAFF. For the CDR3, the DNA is TGTGCCTGGAGTAAGTCAGGGAGCACTGAAGCTTTCTTT.

CDR3 in DNA: TGTGCCAGCAGCTCCTTGGGTAGCGGGCCAGGGTCAGATACGCAGTATTTT. As protein: CASSSLGSGPGSDTQYF. The V and J genes are TRBV5-6 and TRBJ2-3, with TRBD2 matching over 7 bases. The CDR3 is made up of 17 amino acids. Germline CDR1 and CDR2: SGHDT and YYEEEE. Trimming cost V 3 bases and J 4 bases; bases outside gene matches: 14.

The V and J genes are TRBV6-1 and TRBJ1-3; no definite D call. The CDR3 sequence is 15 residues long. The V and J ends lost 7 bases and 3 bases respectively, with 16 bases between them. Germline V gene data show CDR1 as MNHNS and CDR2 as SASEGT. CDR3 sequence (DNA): TGTGCCAGCAAGAATACTGAACTACTTGGAAACACCATATATTTT. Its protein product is CASKNTELLGNTIYF.

CDR3 coding DNA: TGTGCTAGTGGTTTGGGACTAGCGGGAGTTGCAGATACGCAGTATTTT. Protein product: CASGLGLAGVADTQYF. The rearrangement links TRBV12-5 to TRBJ2-3; TRBD2 matches at 12 bases. The CDR3 is 16 amino acids. Germline V gene sequence: CDR1 LGHNT, CDR2 FRNRAP. V trimming: 1 base; J trimming: 4 bases; junction bases outside the gene matches: 3.

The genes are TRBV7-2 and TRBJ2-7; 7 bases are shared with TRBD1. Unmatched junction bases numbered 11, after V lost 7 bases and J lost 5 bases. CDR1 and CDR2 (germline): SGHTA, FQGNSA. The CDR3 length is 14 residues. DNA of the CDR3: TGTGCCAGCAATACGAAGGGGGCTTGGAACGAGCAGTACTTC. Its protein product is CASNTKGAWNEQYF.

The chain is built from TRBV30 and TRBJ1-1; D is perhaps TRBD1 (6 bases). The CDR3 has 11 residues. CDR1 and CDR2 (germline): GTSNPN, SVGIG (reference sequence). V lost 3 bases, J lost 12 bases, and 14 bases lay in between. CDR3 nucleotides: TGTGCCTGGAGCGAAGGGGGGTTGACTTTCTTT. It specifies CAWSEGGLTFF. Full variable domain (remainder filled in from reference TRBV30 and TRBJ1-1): SQTIHQWPATLVQPVGSPLSLECTVEGTSNPNLYWYRQAAGRGLQLLFYSVGIGQISSEVPQNLSASRPQDRQFILSSKKLLLSDSGFYLCAWSEGGLTFFGQGTRLTVV.

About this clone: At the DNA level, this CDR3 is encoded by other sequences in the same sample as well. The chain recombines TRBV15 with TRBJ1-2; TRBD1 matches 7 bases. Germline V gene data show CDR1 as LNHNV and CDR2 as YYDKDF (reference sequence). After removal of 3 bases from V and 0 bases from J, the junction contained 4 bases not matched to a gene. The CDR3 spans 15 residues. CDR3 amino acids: CATSRPDRANYGYTF. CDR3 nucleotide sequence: TGTGCCACCAGCAGGCCAGACAGGGCTAACTATGGCTACACCTTC.

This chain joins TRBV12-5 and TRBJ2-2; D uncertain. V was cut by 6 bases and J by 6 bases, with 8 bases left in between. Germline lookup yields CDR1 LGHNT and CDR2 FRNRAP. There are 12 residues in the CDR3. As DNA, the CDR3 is TGTGCTAGTGGCCAGGTGCCCGGGGAGCTGTTTTTT. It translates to CASGQVPGELFF.